What follows are 29 T cell receptor beta chains derived from one specimen sequenced in a study of vaccination and CD4 T cells after COVID-19. Described treatment: approximately 9-day PBMC culture with coronavirus spike peptide pools or control peptides (ViraFEST assay). Antigen specificity for these receptors is unknown. At the Johns Hopkins FTIC core, DNA taken from cultured CD4+ T cells was sequenced by way of the Oncomine TCR Beta short-read assay. TCRdb independently ran MiXCR on the PCR reads; one entry per CDR3 protein. The sample records over 7,500 distinct CDR3 sequences, 50% to 75% being singletons. The sequenced material came from CD4+ T cells from blood, cultured in vitro. The origin of the receptors is a human donor who had recovered from COVID-19.

This rearrangement joins TRBV7-9 to TRBJ1-3; D is unclear. The CDR3 contains 16 residues. Germline V gene data show CDR1 as SEHNR and CDR2 as FQNEAQ (reference sequence). With 4 bases removed from V and 6 bases from J, the gap between germline ends came to 19 bases. The CDR3 coding sequence is TGTGCCAGCAGCTCGTATCGCCTCCGTATTACAAACACCATATATTTT. Its protein product is CASSSYRLRITNTIYF.

The chain uses TRBV20-1 and TRBJ2-1; D gene unclear. This CDR3 contains 14 residues. Trimming removed 6 bases from V and 3 bases from J, with 15 bases in between. CDR1 DFQATT and CDR2 SNEGSKA come from the germline V gene (reference sequence). The CDR3 DNA is TGCAGTGCCCCGCGGCAACAACTCTACAATGAGCAGTTCTTC. Translation: CSAPRQQLYNEQFF.

This sequence joins TRBV29-1 and TRBJ1-3, with 9 positions matching TRBD1. After removal of 3 bases from V and 2 bases from J, the junction contained 5 bases not matched to a gene. This CDR3 has 15 amino acids. Germline lookup yields CDR1 SQVTM and CDR2 ANQGSEA. CDR3 in amino acids: CSVEPTGGTGNTIYF. CDR3 DNA sequence: TGCAGCGTTGAGCCCACAGGGGGCACTGGAAACACCATATATTTT.

The V and J genes are TRBV27 and TRBJ2-7; 8 nucleotides match TRBD1. Germline values: CDR1 MNHEY, CDR2 SMNVEV (reference sequence). With 2 bases clipped from V and 2 bases from J, the junction kept 5 bases outside the gene matches. CDR3 length: 15 amino acids. The CDR3 loop is CASSLQGASPYEQYF. CDR3 DNA sequence: TGTGCCAGCAGTTTACAGGGGGCGTCTCCCTACGAGCAGTACTTC.

This rearrangement joins TRBV20-1 to TRBJ1-4, with a weak D call TRBD1 (6 bases). Germline assignment: CDR1 DFQATT and CDR2 SNEGSKA (reference sequence). Trimming pared 7 bases from V and 3 bases from J, leaving 15 bases between. The CDR3 covers 14 residues. DNA of the CDR3: TGCAGTGTTTTGGGGGGGCCGTCTAATGAAAAACTGTTTTTT. Its translation is CSVLGGPSNEKLFF.

The table lists this clonotype with a count of one. The chain joins TRBV2 to TRBJ2-6; D may be TRBD2 (6 bases). The CDR3 has 15 residues. Germline lookup yields CDR1 SNHLY and CDR2 FYNNEI. V was shortened by 3 bases and J by 4 bases, with 10 bases between the two germline ends. The DNA of the CDR3 is TGTGCCAGCAGTGAGGAGGGGACCGGGGCCAACGTCCTGACTTTC. It specifies CASSEEGTGANVLTF.

The genes are TRBV20-1 and TRBJ2-7, with 7 bases that match TRBD1. CDR3 length: 13 amino acids. The germline V gene has CDR1 DFQATT and CDR2 SNEGSKA (reference sequence). V lost 3 bases to trimming and J lost 7 bases; unmatched junction nucleotides: 9. The CDR3 loop reads CSASWQGVGEQYF. The CDR3 nucleotides read TGCAGTGCTAGTTGGCAGGGGGTCGGGGAGCAGTACTTC.

The genes are TRBV19 and TRBJ1-2, with D unclear. Germline CDR1 reads LNHDA; CDR2 reads SQIVND (reference sequence). The CDR3 is 15 amino acids. The V gene lost 4 bases and the J gene lost 0 bases, with 12 bases spanning the gap. This CDR3 reads CASSSTGDPNYGYTF. For the CDR3, the DNA is TGTGCCAGTAGTAGTACCGGGGATCCTAACTATGGCTACACCTTC.

The chain links TRBV5-1 to TRBJ2-3; D gene unclear. Germline lookup yields CDR1 SGHRS and CDR2 YFSETQ. The CDR3 totals 15 residues. Trimming removed 0 bases at V and 0 bases at J, with 8 bases between. CDR3 in DNA: TGCGCCAGCAGCTTGGCAGAAAGTAGCACAGATACGCAGTATTTT. As protein: CASSLAESSTDTQYF.

The gene calls are TRBV7-9 and TRBJ2-7; D is tentatively TRBD1 or TRBD2 (6 bases each). Germline values: CDR1 SEHNR, CDR2 FQNEAQ (reference sequence). Trimming took 3 bases from V and 2 from J, leaving 14 bases between them. There are 15 residues in the CDR3. CDR3 bases: TGTGCCAGCAGCTTCCCGGGGGCCCCTACCTACGAGCAGTACTTC. Its protein is CASSFPGAPTYEQYF.

By frequency in the sample, this clonotype is medium-sized (0.01 to 0.1%). The CDR3 sequence: CAISDGLGGRDYGYTF. In nucleotides, the CDR3 is TGTGCCATCAGTGACGGTTTGGGGGGGCGCGACTATGGCTACACCTTC. The chain couples TRBV10-3 to TRBJ1-2; the D gene is possibly TRBD1 (6 bases). V lost 3 bases, J lost 3 bases, and 17 bases lay in between. The CDR3 totals 16 residues. Germline-derived CDR1 and CDR2 are ENHRY and SYGVKD.

Turning to this clonotype: The germline gene is not matched at one end of the junction; a read error may be the cause. V and J are TRBV7-3 and TRBJ1-2, with 7 bases aligning to TRBD1. This CDR3 is 10 amino acids long. The germline V gene has CDR1 SGHTA and CDR2 FQGTGA. This CDR3 reads CASSQGQPYF. The CDR3 DNA sequence: TGTGCCAGCAGCCAGGGACAGCCCTACTTC.

This clonotype was seen only a few times. V and J are TRBV6-5 and TRBJ2-3; 11 bases map to TRBD2. V lost 2 bases and J lost 1; bases outside the gene matches: 2. Germline CDR1 MNHEY, CDR2 SVGAGI. CDR3 length equals 16 residues. CDR3 in DNA: TGTGCCAGCAGTTACGATAGCGGGGGGGGCACAGATACGCAGTATTTT. It translates to CASSYDSGGGTDTQYF.

This chain uses TRBV6-1 with TRBJ1-4, with D possibly being TRBD1 (6 bases). The germline gives CDR1 MNHNS, CDR2 SASEGT. V lost 5 bases and J 3 bases, leaving 10 bases between the germline ends. CDR3 length: 14 amino acids. The CDR3 sequence is CASSTDRPNEKLFF. CDR3 coding DNA: TGTGCCAGCAGTACTGACAGGCCTAATGAAAAACTGTTTTTT.

The chain couples TRBV28 to TRBJ2-1; 7 nucleotides agree with TRBD1. CDR3 size: 14 residues. The J segment lost 7 bases and the V segment lost 5 bases, leaving 8 bases of the junction unmatched. Germline CDR1 MDHEN, CDR2 SYDVKM. For the CDR3, the DNA is TGTGCCAGCAGTCCACAGACAGGGCGGAATGAGCAGTTCTTC. Its translation: CASSPQTGRNEQFF.

The rearrangement uses TRBV5-1 and TRBJ2-1; D may be TRBD1 or TRBD2 (5 bases each). Germline V gene lookup returns CDR1 SGHRS and CDR2 YFSETQ. V was cut by 4 bases and J by 5 bases, with 16 bases left in between. This CDR3 is 15 amino acids long. The CDR3 DNA follows: TGCGCCAGCAGCCCAGGAGGTAGGGGAAACAATGAGCAGTTCTTC. Translation gives CASSPGGRGNNEQFF.

This clonotype was recorded only once. This chain joins TRBV5-8 and TRBJ2-1; TRBD1 matches 8 bases. The CDR3 runs to 12 residues. Trimming removed 4 bases from V and 9 bases from J; junction bases left unmatched: 3. Germline-derived CDR1 and CDR2 are SGHTS and YDEGEE. The CDR3 DNA is TGTGCCAGCAGCGTGACAGGGGCTGAGCAGTTCTTC. Its protein product is CASSVTGAEQFF.

The rearrangement links TRBV6-5 to TRBJ2-3; D remains unclear. The CDR3 is 14 residues long. Germline assignment: CDR1 MNHEY and CDR2 SVGAGI. The germline V and J ends were trimmed by 0 bases and 10 bases, with 14 bases remaining between them. For the CDR3, the DNA is TGTGCCAGCAGTTACTCGCTCAGCAGATCGTCGCAGTATTTT. This encodes CASSYSLSRSSQYF.

On this clonotype itself: A read error may produce the germline difference seen at one junction end. This sequence joins TRBV19 and TRBJ1-1, with D possibly matching TRBD1 (5 bases). The CDR3 totals 14 residues. The germline V gene has CDR1 LNHDA and CDR2 SQIVND (reference sequence). CDR3 in DNA: TGTGCCAGTAGTGGGTCGGCCAGGGCCACTGAAGTTTTCTTT. The encoded protein is CASSGSARATEVFF.

CDR3: CATSNPAKRPGELFF. In DNA, the CDR3 is TGTGCCACCAGCAACCCGGCTAAGCGTCCCGGGGAGCTGTTTTTT. The chain carries TRBV24-1 and TRBJ2-2; no clear D. V dropped 7 bases and J dropped 6 bases, with 17 bases sitting between them. CDR1 is KGHDR and CDR2 is SFDVKD in the germline V gene. This CDR3 is built from 15 residues.

The gene calls are TRBV7-2 and TRBJ2-1, with 10 bases fitting TRBD2. Looked up from germline, CDR1 is SGHTA and CDR2 is FQGNSA. Germline trimming cut 1 base from V and 6 bases from J; bases unmatched to any gene: 3. The CDR3 totals 15 residues. The CDR3 here is CASSLEASGSNEQFF. DNA of the CDR3: TGTGCCAGCAGCTTAGAGGCTAGCGGGAGCAATGAGCAGTTCTTC.

The chain is built from TRBV2 and TRBJ1-5, with D uncertain. CDR1 and CDR2 from the germline V gene are SNHLY and FYNNEI. This CDR3 is built from 13 residues. V was pared by 1 base and J by 6 bases, with 7 bases between. The CDR3 sequence is CASSEGGSQPQHF. The CDR3 DNA reads as TGTGCCAGCAGTGAAGGAGGGAGTCAGCCCCAGCATTTT.

V is TRBV7-9 and J is TRBJ1-5, with D maybe TRBD1 (5 bases). In germline, CDR1 is SEHNR, CDR2 FQNEAQ (reference sequence). The CDR3 extends over 13 amino acids. The germline V and J ends were trimmed by 0 bases and 6 bases, with 6 bases remaining between them. CDR3 sequence (DNA): TGTGCCAGCAGCTTAGCGGGGCCTCAGCCCCAGCATTTT. Translated, it gives CASSLAGPQPQHF.

The chain links TRBV11-2 to TRBJ1-1; D gene ambiguous. Germline V lookup: CDR1 SGHAT, CDR2 FQNNGV. The CDR3 is 13 amino acids. V was pared by 5 bases and J by 9 bases, with 16 bases between. The CDR3 here is CASSPVSNGQAFF. Written as DNA, the CDR3 is TGTGCCAGCAGCCCCGTTTCCAACGGCCAAGCTTTCTTT. The complete variable domain, with remaining parts taken from reference TRBV11-2 and TRBJ1-1, reads EAGVAQSPRYKIIEKRQSVAFWCNPISGHATLYWYQQILGQGPKLLIQFQNNGVVDDSQLPKDRFSAERLKGVDSTLKIQPAKLEDSAVYLCASSPVSNGQAFFGQGTRLTVV.

The CDR3 nucleotides are TGTGCCATCATGGTGGGGGAAACTACTATCGGTACGCAGTATTTT. This encodes CAIMVGETTIGTQYF. This chain uses TRBV10-3 with TRBJ2-3, with D perhaps given as TRBD1 or TRBD2 (5 bases each). Germline assignment: CDR1 ENHRY and CDR2 SYGVKD. With 7 bases removed from V and 8 bases from J, the gap between germline ends came to 22 bases. The CDR3 spans 15 residues.

In its sample, this clonotype ranks as medium-sized (0.01 to 0.1%). The chain uses TRBV20-1 and TRBJ2-1; D gene ambiguous. The CDR3 contains 14 residues. Germline-derived CDR1 and CDR2 are DFQATT and SNEGSKA (reference sequence). Trimming pared 4 bases from V and 0 bases from J, leaving 10 bases between. CDR3 nucleotides: TGCAGTGCTACCCGTCCTCTCTCCTACAATGAGCAGTTCTTC. Translation: CSATRPLSYNEQFF.

V usage is TRBV7-2 and J usage is TRBJ2-1; 9 positions match TRBD2. Per the germline V gene, CDR1 is SGHTA and CDR2 is FQGNSA. J gave up 6 bases and V 2 bases, and 5 bases lay outside the gene matches. The CDR3 contains 15 residues. CDR3: CASSLSGLASNEQFF. Written as DNA, the CDR3 is TGTGCCAGCAGCTTATCGGGACTAGCTAGCAATGAGCAGTTCTTC.

The J gene is TRBJ2-5, the V gene TRBV28; 11 bases align to TRBD1. CDR1 is MDHEN and CDR2 is SYDVKM in the germline V gene. The length of the CDR3 is 18 residues. J lost 1 base, V lost 1 base, and 8 bases had no gene match. In DNA, the CDR3 is TGTGCCAGCAGTTTATTTAAATTCGGGACAGGGGGCCAAGAGACCCAGTACTTC. Encoded protein: CASSLFKFGTGGQETQYF.

The chain links TRBV12-3 or TRBV12-4 to TRBJ1-5, with a weak D call TRBD1 (5 bases). V was trimmed by 9 bases and J by 2 bases, leaving 14 bases between them. The CDR3 is 14 amino acids. This CDR3 is CASRRGDGNQPQHF. DNA for the CDR3: TGTGCCAGTCGAAGGGGAGATGGCAATCAGCCCCAGCATTTT.